Reported below is one TCR beta chain. V gave up 7 bases and J gave up 4 bases; unmatched junction bases: 7. The CDR3 runs 14 residues. Looked up from germline, CDR1 is SNHLY and CDR2 is FYNNEI. This sample is part of a study of cytomegalovirus exposure and HLA in healthy donors. Primers included in the PCR were 60 Vbeta and 13 Jbeta primers. Profiling relied on immunoSEQ multiplex PCR, and the TCRdb table lists in-frame clones only, not all of them. Of about 50,000 clones listed, 72% were seen once; the top ten hold approximately 10%. The TCR comes from a woman in her forties or fifties in good health and CMV-seronegative. The chain uses TRBV2 and TRBJ2-1, with 7 bases lining up with TRBD2. Sequenced input: PBMCs. The CDR3, as DNA: TGTGCCAGCACGGGGGGTAAGGCTTACAATGAGCAGTTCTTC. It encodes CASTGGKAYNEQFF.